This T cell receptor beta chain was observed in a study of shared clonotypes between healthy human individuals. Study-level findings and limits: It was the non-shared clonotypes that had lower generation probabilities than clonotypes shared by all four donors. Despite large depth, rarefaction showed incomplete sorted-subset sequencing.

Replicate PCRs for sorted subsets used about 200 ng DNA; this equaled some 30,000 T cell genomes. Data came from immunoSEQ multiplex PCR; TCRdb stores just in-frame clones and leaves some out. This repertoire shows fewer than 400,000 clones, about 74% found once; its top ten account for 10%. The CDR3 is 18 amino acids. From germline, CDR1 is LGHNA and CDR2 YSLEER. V gave up 4 bases and J gave up 4 bases; unmatched junction bases: 15. Of note for this clone: As yet, its antigen is unknown.

This TCR came from a man aged 30-40 years in good health. The chain recombines TRBV4-3 with TRBJ2-1, with 8 bases lining up with TRBD2. Input material: memory CD4+ T cells sorted from blood. Regarding subset: CD45RA-negative fraction. As DNA, the CDR3 is TGCGCCAGCAGCCGAGACGATGGACTAGCCAGGAGGTACAATGAGCAGTTCTTC. It yields the protein CASSRDDGLARRYNEQFF.